This TCR beta chain was profiled in a study of blood T cell repertoires in COVID-19. Study information: Nucleic acid was either cDNA or gDNA, and it came from T cells, B-cell-depleted T cells, or PBMCs.

Germline lookup yields CDR1 SGHVS and CDR2 FNYEAQ. V shed 1 base and J shed 7 bases, with 14 bases lying between them. CDR3 length equals 15 residues. Seattle enrolled patients during active infection and tracked them longitudinally. Per the original methods: Amplification with reference gene primers provided the estimates of nucleated cell counts. Profiling relied on immunoSEQ multiplex PCR, and the TCRdb table lists in-frame clones only, not all of them. The V and J calls and clone size come from that table; D and trimming were worked out from the DNA. Of 300,000 to 450,000 clones in the sample, more than 80% are singletons; the top ten hold about 2.9%.

The sequence came from a woman aged 25 to 45 with COVID-19, enrolled during active disease. This chain uses TRBV7-6 with TRBJ2-1; possible D gene TRBD2, 5 bases. Sample: peripheral blood. Here the CDR3 DNA reads TGTGCCAGCAGCTTAGGAGGGAGCAGTCGGAATGAGCAGTTCTTC. Protein: CASSLGGSSRNEQFF. The full variable domain, rest sourced from reference TRBV7-6 and TRBJ2-1, is GAGVSQSPRYKVTKRGQDVALRCDPISGHVSLYWYRQALGQGPEFLTYFNYEAQQDKSGLPNDRFSAERPEGSISTLTIQRTEQRDSAMYRCASSLGGSSRNEQFFGPGTRLTVL.